This entry lists 23 T cell receptor beta chains sequenced from one sample in a study of vaccination effects on CD4 cells after COVID-19. Profiling relied on immunoSEQ multiplex PCR, and the TCRdb table lists in-frame clones only, not all of them. The table records some 31,000 clones, about two thirds of them present only once. Antigens for these TCRs are unknown. CD4+ T cells were isolated after around 10 days of culture. The starting material was CD4+ T cells from PBMCs cultured without peptide, obtained before COVID-19 vaccination. The receptors shown here come from a human donor who received a COVID-19 vaccine.

The chain links TRBV5-6 to TRBJ2-7, with D maybe TRBD2 (6 bases). V dropped 4 bases and J dropped 1 base, with 18 bases sitting between them. CDR3 length: 16 amino acids. The germline CDR1 and CDR2 sequences are SGHDT and YYEEEE. The CDR3 nucleotides are TGTGCCAGCAGCCAGGCACTGGGGCGGGGATCCTACGAGCAGTACTTC. Translating it yields CASSQALGRGSYEQYF.

This clone was seen just once. The CDR3 reads CASSGGQGNYEQYF. The CDR3 DNA sequence: TGTGCCAGCTCAGGCGGACAGGGAAACTACGAGCAGTACTTC. V and J are TRBV18 and TRBJ2-7; TRBD1 agrees at 8 bases. Unmatched junction bases numbered 6, after V lost 5 bases and J lost 3 bases. This CDR3 has 14 residues. The germline V gene has CDR1 KGHSH and CDR2 LQKENI. Together with reference TRBV18 and TRBJ2-7, the CDR3 gives the full variable domain: NAGVMQNPRHLVRRRGQEARLRCSPMKGHSHVYWYRQLPEEGLKFMVYLQKENIIDESGMPKERFSAEFPKEGPSILRIQQVVRGDSAAYFCASSGGQGNYEQYFGPGTRLTVT.

J is TRBJ2-2 and V is TRBV5-1; 11 nucleotides agree with TRBD2. The V and J ends lost 4 bases and 5 bases, in that order; junction bases with no gene match: 7. CDR3 length equals 16 residues. The V gene's germline CDR1 is SGHRS and CDR2 YFSETQ. The CDR3 DNA follows: TGCGCCAGCAGCCCTATAGCGGGAGGGAGGACCGGGGAGCTGTTTTTT. Its translation is CASSPIAGGRTGELFF.

This clone was observed a few times. This chain links TRBV13 with TRBJ1-1, with D hard to call. This CDR3 region has 10 residues. Trimming cost V 5 bases and J 12 bases, with 10 bases left between them. Germline V CDR1 and CDR2: PRHDT, FYEKMQ (reference sequence). The CDR3 region has the DNA TGTGCCAGCAGCGCGGATTCTCCTTTCTTT. It yields the protein CASSADSPFF.

Only a few counts were recorded for this clone. V gene TRBV2 combines with J gene TRBJ2-3; D is undetermined. The CDR3 loop spans 12 amino acids. The V end lost 2 bases, the J end lost 6 bases, and 6 bases lay between the germline ends. Germline V lookup: CDR1 SNHLY, CDR2 FYNNEI. CDR3 sequence reads: CASSEIEDTQYF. In DNA, the CDR3 is TGTGCCAGCAGTGAAATCGAGGATACGCAGTATTTT.

In this sample, this clone turned up a few times. The V call is TRBV6-4, the J call TRBJ2-3; 15 nucleotides agree with TRBD2. V trimming: 4 bases; J trimming: 4 bases; junction bases outside the gene matches: 0. CDR3 length: 15 residues. CDR1 and CDR2 from the germline V gene are MRHNA and SNTAGT. The CDR3 loop reads CASSGTSGGADTQYF. The CDR3 DNA reads TGTGCCAGCAGTGGGACTAGCGGGGGGGCAGATACGCAGTATTTT.

The V call is TRBV6-5, the J call TRBJ1-1; D is possibly TRBD1 (6 bases). Germline values: CDR1 MNHEY, CDR2 SVGAGI. The CDR3 consists of 13 residues. Trimming pared 2 bases from V and 8 bases from J, leaving 12 bases between. The CDR3 nucleotides are TGTGCCAGCAGTTACGGCCTCGGGACAGAAGCTTTCTTT. It yields the protein CASSYGLGTEAFF.

There are a few counts of this clone. CDR3 coding DNA: TGTGCCAGCAGCGCTTTGGGACAGGGTAACTCACCCCTCCACTTT. It specifies CASSALGQGNSPLHF. V and J are TRBV2 and TRBJ1-6, with TRBD1 identical over 9 bases. J was trimmed by 10 bases and V by 6 bases; bases with no gene match: 10. The CDR3 length is 15 residues. Germline V gene data show CDR1 as SNHLY and CDR2 as FYNNEI.

The chain joins TRBV6-5 to TRBJ1-4; no reliable D call. Germline V gives CDR1 MNHEY, CDR2 SVGAGI. CDR3 size: 11 residues. V was shortened by 5 bases and J by 11 bases, with 9 bases between the two germline ends. The CDR3 spells CASSPGVKLFF. CDR3 sequence (DNA): TGTGCCAGCAGTCCGGGTGTTAAACTGTTTTTT.

The chain carries TRBV15 and TRBJ2-7; 10 positions agree with TRBD1. Germline lookup yields CDR1 LNHNV and CDR2 YYDKDF (reference sequence). This CDR3 is built from 17 residues. The V segment lost 1 base and the J segment 3 bases; nucleotides outside the gene matches: 9. CDR3 protein: CATSRVRGTGVSYEQYF. The CDR3 region has the DNA TGTGCCACCAGCAGAGTCCGTGGGACAGGGGTAAGCTACGAGCAGTACTTC.

This clone was counted a single time. The chain joins TRBV6-1 to TRBJ1-1; D is unclear. Germline V gives CDR1 MNHNS, CDR2 SASEGT. The CDR3 consists of 13 residues. V lost 2 bases, J lost 0 bases, and 4 bases lay in between. CDR3 in amino acids: CASSEPMNTEAFF. The DNA of the CDR3 is TGTGCCAGCAGTGAACCAATGAACACTGAAGCTTTCTTT.

The chain links TRBV11-2 to TRBJ2-7; 7 positions agree with TRBD2. Germline-derived CDR1 and CDR2 are SGHAT and FQNNGV. This CDR3 is built from 16 residues. V shed 6 bases and J 0 bases; nucleotides not matched to a gene: 11. CDR3 in DNA: TGTGCCAGCAGGGGGTCTAGCGGTCCCAGCTCCTACGAGCAGTACTTC. Translated, it gives CASRGSSGPSSYEQYF.

J is TRBJ1-5 and V is TRBV6-1, with 7 bases lining up with TRBD1. Germline V gene lookup returns CDR1 MNHNS and CDR2 SASEGT. This CDR3 is 14 amino acids long. The junction had 6 bases not matched to a gene; V was cut back by 5 bases and J by 5 bases. CDR3 nucleotide sequence: TGTGCCAGCAGTTCCACAGGGGAAGATCAGCCCCAGCATTTT. As protein: CASSSTGEDQPQHF.

This clone was counted a single time. The V and J genes are TRBV4-1 and TRBJ1-6; D might be TRBD1 (5 bases). V lost 1 base to trimming and J lost 7 bases, with 23 bases between them. This CDR3 is 19 amino acids long. CDR1 and CDR2 (germline): MGHRA, YSYEKL. The CDR3 spells CASSQGSRGQGTSNSPLHF. As DNA, the CDR3 is TGCGCCAGCAGCCAAGGGTCTCGGGGCCAAGGGACTTCCAATTCACCCCTCCACTTT.

Relative to its sample, this clone is medium-sized. The rearrangement links TRBV2 to TRBJ2-7; D call uncertain. This CDR3 is built from 13 residues. The V and J ends lost 3 bases and 3 bases respectively, with 9 bases between them. Germline V CDR1 and CDR2: SNHLY, FYNNEI. CDR3 sequence: CASSEDHGYEQYF. Here the CDR3 DNA reads TGTGCCAGCAGTGAGGATCACGGCTACGAGCAGTACTTC.

V gene TRBV20-1 combines with J gene TRBJ1-1, with 7 bases that match TRBD1. V dropped 3 bases and J dropped 8; count of bases not matched to a gene: 6. The CDR3 totals 12 residues. Germline values: CDR1 DFQATT, CDR2 SNEGSKA (reference sequence). The CDR3 region has the DNA TGCAGTGCTAGTCCAGGGGGTGGGGAAGCTTTCTTT. It specifies CSASPGGGEAFF.

This clone was observed a few times. The genes are TRBV7-2 and TRBJ1-1; 8 nucleotides line up with TRBD1. After removal of 5 bases from V and 1 base from J, the junction contained 3 bases not matched to a gene. Per germline, CDR1 SGHTA and CDR2 FQGNSA. The CDR3 covers 14 residues. For the CDR3, the DNA is TGTGCCAGCAGCAGGGACAGGAGGAACACTGAAGCTTTCTTT. Translated, it gives CASSRDRRNTEAFF.

This clone showed up just a few times. The rearrangement uses TRBV3-1 (or the pseudogene TRBV3-2) and TRBJ2-1; D gene unclear. Germline V gives CDR1 LGHDT, CDR2 YNNKEL (reference sequence). V dropped 2 bases and J dropped 8 bases, with 7 bases sitting between them. The CDR3 is 12 amino acids. CDR3 nucleotide sequence: TGTGCCAGCAGCCAATACGCATATGAGCAGTTCTTC. The encoded protein is CASSQYAYEQFF.

The chain uses TRBV7-9 and TRBJ2-7; D is uncertain. The V and J ends lost 2 bases and 8 bases respectively, with 10 bases between them. The CDR3 has 12 residues. Germline loops: CDR1 SEHNR, CDR2 FQNEAQ (reference sequence). Here the CDR3 DNA reads TGTGCCAGCAGCTTAATTTCTACCCAGCAGTACTTC. Translating gives CASSLISTQQYF. Together with reference TRBV7-9 and TRBJ2-7, the CDR3 gives the full variable domain: DTGVSQNPRHKITKRGQNVTFRCDPISEHNRLYWYRQTLGQGPEFLTYFQNEAQLEKSRLLSDRFSAERPKGSFSTLEIQRTEQGDSAMYLCASSLISTQQYFGPGTRLTVT.

The chain couples TRBV3-1 (or the pseudogene TRBV3-2) to TRBJ2-1; D could derive from TRBD1 or TRBD2 (5 bases each). Trimming pared 3 bases from V and 15 bases from J, leaving 12 bases between. CDR3 size: 11 residues. Germline V gene sequence: CDR1 LGHDT, CDR2 YNNKEL (reference sequence). The CDR3 here is CASSQRDRRFF. In DNA, the CDR3 is TGTGCCAGCAGCCAGAGGGACCGCCGGTTCTTC.

This rearrangement joins TRBV5-1 to TRBJ2-7; TRBD2 matches at 7 bases. The V segment lost 4 bases and the J segment 3 bases; nucleotides outside the gene matches: 7. Germline assignment: CDR1 SGHRS and CDR2 YFSETQ. This CDR3 has 14 amino acids. CDR3 coding DNA: TGCGCCAGCAGCCAGGCGGGGGAAATCTACGAGCAGTACTTC. It codes for CASSQAGEIYEQYF.

This clone was seen once. The chain uses TRBV3-1 (or the pseudogene TRBV3-2) and TRBJ2-7; D ambiguous. The CDR3 runs 13 residues. V lost 0 bases to trimming and J lost 3 bases, with 6 bases between them. CDR1 LGHDT and CDR2 YNNKEL come from the germline V gene (reference sequence). Here the CDR3 reads CASSQDRFYEQYF. In nucleotides, the CDR3 is TGTGCCAGCAGCCAAGACAGGTTCTACGAGCAGTACTTC.

This clone was detected once. V gene TRBV25-1 combines with J gene TRBJ2-1, with no clear D. CDR3 size: 13 residues. V was trimmed by 4 bases and J by 9 bases, leaving 13 bases between them. Germline V gene sequence: CDR1 MGHDK, CDR2 SYGVNS. The CDR3, as DNA: TGTGCCAGCAGTGCCCTCAAGGGAACTGAGCAGTTCTTC. Its protein is CASSALKGTEQFF.